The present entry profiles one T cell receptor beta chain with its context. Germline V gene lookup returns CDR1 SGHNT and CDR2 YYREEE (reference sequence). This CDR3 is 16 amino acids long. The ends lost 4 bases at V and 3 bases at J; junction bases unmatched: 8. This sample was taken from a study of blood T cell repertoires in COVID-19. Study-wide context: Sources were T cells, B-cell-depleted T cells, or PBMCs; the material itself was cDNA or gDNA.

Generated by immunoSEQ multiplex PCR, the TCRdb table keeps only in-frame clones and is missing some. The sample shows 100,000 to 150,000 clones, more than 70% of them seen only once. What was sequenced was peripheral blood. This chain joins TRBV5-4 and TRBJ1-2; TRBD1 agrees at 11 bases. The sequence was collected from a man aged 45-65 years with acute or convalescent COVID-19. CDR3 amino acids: CASSPGTGGVHYGYTF. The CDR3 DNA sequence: TGTGCCAGCAGCCCCGGGACAGGGGGAGTTCACTATGGCTACACCTTC.